The 7 T cell receptor beta chains presented below share a single source sample, sequenced in a study of blood T cell repertoires in COVID-19. Method: immunoSEQ multiplex PCR; TCRdb's copy keeps in-frame clones and lacks some. The table shows 150,000 to 200,000 clones, with 84% occurring only once. Sequenced: PBMCs or T cells enriched from blood (not recorded which). These receptors all come from a woman aged 25 to 45 who had been exposed to COVID-19.

This chain connects TRBV5-6 to TRBJ1-2; D gene ambiguous. The ends were cut back, 3 bases at V and 3 bases at J, with 18 bases in the middle. This CDR3 comprises 16 residues. From germline, CDR1 is SGHDT and CDR2 YYEEEE. CDR3 DNA sequence: TGTGCCAGCAGCTCCCCGCACGAGGGAGGACACTATGGCTACACCTTC. Amino acids: CASSSPHEGGHYGYTF.

The sample holds one count of this clone. The CDR3 DNA sequence: TGTGCCAGCAGTTCATGGGCGGGTCGGGTCACAGATACGCAGTATTTT. Its translation: CASSSWAGRVTDTQYF. This chain joins TRBV7-9 and TRBJ2-3; maybe TRBD2 (5 bases). Per germline, CDR1 SEHNR and CDR2 FQNEAQ (reference sequence). V shed 6 bases and J shed 2 bases, with 18 bases lying between them. The CDR3 is 16 residues long.

This clone was seen more than once but under ten times. V is TRBV5-1 and J is TRBJ1-2; perhaps TRBD1 as D (6 bases). Deletions cut 0 bases from V and 9 bases from J, with 12 bases between. The germline gives CDR1 SGHRS, CDR2 YFSETQ. CDR3 length: 13 amino acids. The CDR3 DNA sequence: TGCGCCAGCAGCTTGGGACAGGTGTCAAGCTACACCTTC. Its protein is CASSLGQVSSYTF.

The genes are TRBV6-2 or TRBV6-3 and TRBJ2-4; 12 bases are a match to TRBD2. The CDR3 loop spans 20 amino acids. Unmatched junction bases numbered 10, after V lost 1 base and J lost 0 bases. CDR1 is MNHEY, CDR2 SVGEGT, per germline. CDR3 region: CASSYLPSGGEILAKNIQYF. CDR3 DNA sequence: TGTGCCAGCAGTTACTTACCTAGCGGGGGGGAAATCCTAGCCAAAAACATTCAGTACTTC.

V usage is TRBV18 and J usage is TRBJ1-2, with D maybe TRBD1 (5 bases). Germline V CDR1 and CDR2: KGHSH, LQKENI. With 3 bases removed from V and 3 bases from J, the gap between germline ends came to 23 bases. This CDR3 region has 18 residues. The CDR3 loop is CASSPFSPPARGDYGYTF. As DNA, the CDR3 is TGTGCCAGCTCACCGTTTAGTCCTCCCGCTCGGGGGGACTATGGCTACACCTTC.

This chain joins TRBV2 and TRBJ2-2; D gene ambiguous. CDR3 length: 12 residues. Looked up from germline, CDR1 is SNHLY and CDR2 is FYNNEI. V was shortened by 9 bases and J by 1 base, with 6 bases between the two germline ends. The CDR3 spells CASKLNTGELFF. CDR3 DNA: TGTGCCAGTAAATTGAACACCGGGGAGCTGTTTTTT.

CDR3 sequence (DNA): TGTGCCAGCAGTATTAAATCAGGGATGGAAGCTTTCTTT. Its translation is CASSIKSGMEAFF. The rearrangement links TRBV3-1 (or the pseudogene TRBV3-2) to TRBJ1-1; the D gene is possibly TRBD1 (5 bases). Between the trimmed V and J ends, which lost 6 bases and 8 bases, there was a span of 16 bases. Germline CDR1 LGHDT, CDR2 YNNKEL (reference sequence). CDR3 length equals 13 residues.